This T cell receptor (beta chain) is drawn from a study of cytomegalovirus exposure and HLA in healthy donors. CDR1 and CDR2 (germline): SGHNT, YYREEE (reference sequence). The CDR3 sequence is 16 residues long. V was pared by 2 bases and J by 1 base, with 7 bases of the junction left unmatched. Findings and limits, study-wide: A later analysis linked roughly 17,000 TCR beta sequences to HLA alleles at 0.05 false discovery rate.

As for this clone: Its specificity is not known.

Primers included in the PCR were 60 Vbeta and 13 Jbeta primers. Generated by immunoSEQ multiplex PCR, the TCRdb table keeps only in-frame clones and is missing some. The sample lists about 90,000 clones, roughly 79% seen once, with about 0.5% in the top ten. The receptor was derived from a man aged 25-40 years in good health and CMV-seronegative. Sequenced sample: PBMCs. The V gene is TRBV5-4, the J gene TRBJ1-1, with 8 positions matching TRBD1. CDR3 protein: CASSFGQGRGNTEAFF. CDR3 nucleotide sequence: TGTGCCAGCAGCTTCGGACAGGGCCGCGGGAACACTGAAGCTTTCTTT.